Listed below are T cell receptor beta chains from one sample, sequenced in a study of blood T cell repertoires in COVID-19. TCRdb's copy holds only in-frame clones and misses some; the assay was immunoSEQ multiplex PCR. The table has approximately 31,000 clones, 85% to 90% seen once; the top ten hold about 13%. Sequencing was carried out using peripheral blood. These receptors originate from an older man with active COVID-19. Each CDR3 is given with its conserved first and last residue. D genes are given only for firm matches. Size values are once, few and many counts, or a class for expanded clones, and some rows have none.

TRBJ1-2 | 14 | NA | TRBD1 | TRBV19 | TGTGCCAGTAGTACCGGACAGGCGCGGGATGGCTACACCTTC | CASSTGQARDGYTF
TRBJ2-3 | 17 | NA | TRBD2 | TRBV27 | TGTGCCAGCAGTTTACTACCCTTGCGGGGGGCGTCGGATACGCAGTATTTT | CASSLLPLRGASDTQYF
TRBJ1-1 | 14 | NA | TRBD1 | TRBV14 | TGTGCCAGCAACGGGGACAGGGGAAACACTGAAGCTTTCTTT | CASNGDRGNTEAFF
TRBJ2-3 | 15 | NA | TRBD1 | TRBV3-1/TRBV3-2 | TGTGCCAGCAGTTATCGACAGGGGGGCACAGATACGCAGTATTTT | CASSYRQGGTDTQYF
TRBJ2-7 | 13 | NA | TRBD1 | TRBV6-5 | TGTGCCAGCGGTCGGCAGGGGGAATACGAGCAGTACTTC | CASGRQGEYEQYF
TRBJ1-2 | 13 | NA | NA | TRBV6-2/TRBV6-3 | TGTGCCAGCAGTCAGACGCCCGGGAGTGGCTACACCTTC | CASSQTPGSGYTF
TRBJ2-5 | 15 | NA | TRBD2 | TRBV2 | TGTGCCAGCAGTGAGGGACTAGCGGGACTAGAGACCCAGTACTTC | CASSEGLAGLETQYF
TRBJ1-4 | 13 | NA | NA | TRBV19 | TGTGCCAGTACGGTCAGGACTAATGAAAAACTGTTTTTT | CASTVRTNEKLFF
TRBJ2-7 | 15 | NA | TRBD2 | TRBV4-3 | TGCGCCAGCAGCCCCGGACTAGCGGGAGTCGGGGAGCAGTACTTC | CASSPGLAGVGEQYF
TRBJ1-1 | 13 | NA | NA | TRBV4-3 | TGCGCCAGCAGCCAAGTTCGGAACACTGAAGCTTTCTTT | CASSQVRNTEAFF
TRBJ2-7 | 15 | NA | TRBD1 | TRBV5-1 | TGCGCCAGCAGCTCAACGGGCGGGACAGGGGGCGAGCAGTACTTC | CASSSTGGTGGEQYF
TRBJ2-7 | 13 | NA | TRBD1 | TRBV5-1 | TGCGCCAGCAGAAGGGACAGGGGGCACGAGCAGTACTTC | CASRRDRGHEQYF
TRBJ2-7 | 16 | few | NA | TRBV5-1 | TGCGCCAGCAGCTTGGAGTCCGGGATAAAACCCTACGAGCAGTACTTC | CASSLESGIKPYEQYF
TRBJ2-1 | 14 | NA | NA | TRBV10-2 | TGCGCCACCTCGGTAGCTAGCCCATACAATGAGCAGTTCTTC | CATSVASPYNEQFF
TRBJ1-3 | 13 | NA | NA | TRBV29-1 | TGCAGCGTTGACCCCGGGGGAGGAAACACCATATATTTT | CSVDPGGGNTIYF
TRBJ2-7 | 15 | NA | TRBD2 | TRBV4-3 | TGCGCCAGCAGCGGGGGACTAGCGGGACTCTACGAGCAGTACTTC | CASSGGLAGLYEQYF
TRBJ1-1 | 11 | NA | NA | TRBV28 | TGTGCCAGCGGGCTGACAACTGAAGCTTTCTTT | CASGLTTEAFF
TRBJ2-7 | 15 | once | NA | TRBV6-5 | TGTGCCAGCAGTCGGTCTCCGTCGGGTTCCTACGAGCAGTACTTC | CASSRSPSGSYEQYF
TRBJ1-1 | 15 | NA | TRBD1 | TRBV5-1 | TGCGCCAGCAGCCCCGCACAGGGGGGGAAGACTGAAGCTTTCTTT | CASSPAQGGKTEAFF
TRBJ1-2 | 10 | NA | NA | TRBV12-3/TRBV12-4 | TGTGCCAGCAGTTTCTTATTCTACACCTTC | CASSFLFYTF
TRBJ1-4 | 14 | NA | NA | TRBV19 | TGTGCCAGTAGTATCCGGGGGGGAGATGAAAAACTGTTTTTT | CASSIRGGDEKLFF
TRBJ2-7 | 15 | few | TRBD1 | TRBV6-2/TRBV6-3 | TGTGCCAGCAGTGCCGGGACAGGGGGCTTATACGAGCAGTACTTC | CASSAGTGGLYEQYF
TRBJ1-3 | 17 | few | TRBD1 | TRBV7-9 | TGTGCCAGCAGCCCGGGACAGGGGGCAGGCTCTGGAAACACCATATATTTT | CASSPGQGAGSGNTIYF
TRBJ2-6 | 14 | NA | NA | TRBV9 | TGTGCCAGCAGCGTAAGGACAGGGGCCAACGTCCTGACTTTC | CASSVRTGANVLTF
TRBJ2-3 | 19 | NA | NA | TRBV12-2 | TGTGCAAGTCGCCCGACTAGCGGGACCTCTACCCATAGCACAGATACGCAGTATTTT | CASRPTSGTSTHSTDTQYF
TRBJ2-7 | 14 | NA | NA | TRBV9 | TGTGCCAGCAGCGTAGGGTGGACTACCTACGAGCAGTACTTC | CASSVGWTTYEQYF
TRBJ2-7 | 14 | NA | NA | TRBV10-3 | TGTGCCATCAGTCGGGACTCTCAGTCCTACGAGCAGTACTTC | CAISRDSQSYEQYF
TRBJ2-5 | 16 | NA | TRBD2 | TRBV27 | TGTGCCAGCAGTGTCTACCTAGCGGGAAGGGAAGAGACCCAGTACTTC | CASSVYLAGREETQYF
TRBJ2-7 | 13 | NA | TRBD2 | TRBV5-1 | TGCGCCAGCAGCCAAGGGACTAGCTACGAGCAGTACTTC | CASSQGTSYEQYF
TRBJ2-7 | 13 | NA | TRBD2 | TRBV29-1 | TGCAGCGTCAAAGGACTAGCGGGAAACGAGCAGTACTTC | CSVKGLAGNEQYF
TRBJ2-4 | 21 | NA | TRBD2 | TRBV14 | TGTGCCAGCAGCCCAGAGCCCCTAGCGGGGATCGGAGGACTAGCCAAAAACATTCAGTACTTC | CASSPEPLAGIGGLAKNIQYF
TRBJ2-7 | 15 | NA | TRBD1 | TRBV7-9 | TGTGCCAGCAGCTTAGACAGGGGGATTGGGTACGAGCAGTACTTC | CASSLDRGIGYEQYF
TRBJ2-7 | 11 | NA | NA | TRBV20-1 | TGCAGTGCTTGGACCGTGCAGGGGCAGTACTTC | CSAWTVQGQYF
TRBJ2-5 | 13 | NA | TRBD2 | TRBV7-2 | TGTGCCAGCAGCTTGCGGGGGGACGAGACCCAGTACTTC | CASSLRGDETQYF
TRBJ2-3 | 16 | NA | TRBD2 | TRBV19 | TGTGCCAGTAGGATAAGCGGGAGGGCCGGCACAGATACGCAGTATTTT | CASRISGRAGTDTQYF
TRBJ2-3 | 15 | NA | TRBD1 | TRBV2 | TGTGCCAGCAGTGCCGGGACAGGGGGTTTGGATACGCAGTATTTT | CASSAGTGGLDTQYF
TRBJ2-7 | 17 | NA | TRBD2 | TRBV4-1 | TGCGCCAGCAGCCAAGGCCACGGGTTAGCGGGAGTCTACGAGCAGTACTTC | CASSQGHGLAGVYEQYF
TRBJ1-5 | 15 | few | NA | TRBV2 | TGTGCCAGCAGTGAAGCGCGTACAGCCAATCAGCCCCAGCATTTT | CASSEARTANQPQHF
TRBJ1-4 | 15 | NA | NA | TRBV28 | TGTGCCAGCAGTTTATCTTGGGGCGGTCGGGAAAAACTGTTTTTT | CASSLSWGGREKLFF
TRBJ2-7 | 12 | NA | TRBD2 | TRBV19 | TGTGCCAGCGCCCCTCTAGCGGGAGAGCAGTACTTC | CASAPLAGEQYF
TRBJ1-6 | 15 | few | NA | TRBV7-9 | TGTGCCAGCAGCTCGCCAGCCGGGGTTGGCTCACCCCTCCACTTT | CASSSPAGVGSPLHF
TRBJ2-5 | 16 | NA | NA | TRBV7-2 | TGTGCCAGCAGCTTAGCCTATAGACAAAGCCAAGAGACCCAGTACTTC | CASSLAYRQSQETQYF
TRBJ2-1 | 15 | NA | TRBD2 | TRBV27 | TGTGCCAGCAGTCCCCGACTAGCGGAGGCGGTTGAGCAGTTCTTC | CASSPRLAEAVEQFF
TRBJ2-3 | 11 | NA | NA | TRBV20-1 | TGCAGTGCTGTTAGCGAGATTACGCAGTATTTT | CSAVSEITQYF
TRBJ1-2 | 13 | NA | TRBD1 | TRBV19 | TGTGCCAGTAGTTTTCGGACAGGGTATGGCTACACCTTC | CASSFRTGYGYTF
TRBJ2-7 | 13 | NA | TRBD1 | TRBV27 | TGTGCCAGCGGACGACAGGGGGGCTACGAGCAGTACTTC | CASGRQGGYEQYF
TRBJ1-2 | 16 | NA | NA | TRBV18 | TGTGCCAGCTCGATCCGGATGAGGGAGGAGGCCTATGGCTACACCTTC | CASSIRMREEAYGYTF
TRBJ2-5 | 18 | once | TRBD2 | TRBV4-3 | TGCGCCAGCAGCCAAGATCTGCTAGCGGGTCGGTACCAAGAGACCCAGTACTTC | CASSQDLLAGRYQETQYF
TRBJ2-3 | 15 | NA | TRBD2 | TRBV5-5 | TGTGCCAGCAGCTCCGGACTAGCGTATACAGATACGCAGTATTTT | CASSSGLAYTDTQYF
TRBJ1-2 | 12 | NA | NA | TRBV10-2 | TGCGCCAGCAGTGAGGTTCGGGGAGGCTACACCTTC | CASSEVRGGYTF
TRBJ2-7 | 12 | NA | TRBD1 | TRBV3-1/TRBV3-2 | TGTGCCAGCAGCCAAGCAGGGGGCAGGGAACTCTTC | CASSQAGGRELF
TRBJ2-1 | 16 | NA | TRBD2 | TRBV7-2 | TGTGCCAGCAGCCCGATTCACGGGAGGGCCGGTCCTGAGCAGTTCTTC | CASSPIHGRAGPEQFF
TRBJ2-7 | 14 | NA | TRBD2 | TRBV10-1 | TGCGCCAGCAGTCCGGGACTAGCGGGAGGAGAGCAGTACTTC | CASSPGLAGGEQYF
TRBJ1-3 | 15 | NA | NA | TRBV28 | TGTGCCAGCAGTTTAGGTCAGGGCTTTGGAAACACCATATATTTT | CASSLGQGFGNTIYF
TRBJ1-1 | 15 | NA | NA | TRBV19 | TGTGCCAGTAGCTTTTACGCGGGGGGGAACACTGAAGCTTTCTTT | CASSFYAGGNTEAFF
TRBJ2-3 | 15 | NA | NA | TRBV7-2 | TGTGCCAGCAGCTTAGGGCGGGAATACACAGATACGCAGTATTTT | CASSLGREYTDTQYF
TRBJ1-4 | 16 | NA | TRBD1 | TRBV4-2 | TGTGCCAGCAGCCAAGCTATGGGACAGGGGGCTGAAAAACTGTTTTTT | CASSQAMGQGAEKLFF
TRBJ2-7 | 17 | NA | TRBD1 | TRBV7-8 | TGTGCCAGCAGCTTAGCTAAGGAACGGACAGGCTCCTACGAGCAGTACTTC | CASSLAKERTGSYEQYF
TRBJ1-5 | 11 | NA | NA | TRBV25-1 | TGTGCCAGCACCAGGTGTGAGCCCCAGCATTTT | CASTRCEPQHF
TRBJ2-3 | 15 | NA | TRBD1 | TRBV4-3 | TGCGCCAGCAGCCAAGCCCGACAGGGGGCAGATACGCAGTATTTT | CASSQARQGADTQYF